The 12 T cell receptor beta chains presented below share a single source sample, sequenced in a study of CD8+CD57+ T cells in acquired aplastic anemia. Genomic DNA, serving as template, underwent TCR beta VDJ and CDR3 profiling. Each CDR3 protein gets one entry after TCRdb re-called the reads with MiXCR. Among around 150,000 distinct CDR3 sequences listed, around 45% were seen once. Sequenced input: sorted CD4+, CD8+, or CD8+CD57+ T cells (not recorded which) from PBMCs. These TCRs come from a human donor in good health.

Here the CDR3 reads CASGLVDRSQAFF. CDR3 nucleotides: TGCGCCAGCGGCTTAGTGGACAGGTCGCAAGCTTTCTTT. V usage is TRBV4-1 and J usage is TRBJ1-1; 7 nucleotides line up with TRBD1. Germline CDR1 and CDR2: MGHRA and YSYEKL. The V and J ends lost 8 bases and 9 bases, in that order; junction bases with no gene match: 12. The CDR3 length is 13 residues.

This clonotype was picked up many times. The chain recombines TRBV18 with TRBJ2-7, with a weak D call TRBD2 (6 bases). Per germline, CDR1 KGHSH and CDR2 LQKENI. The CDR3 is 14 residues long. V gave up 4 bases and J gave up 3 bases, with 13 bases separating them. The CDR3 sequence: CASSRGVADYEQYF. The CDR3 DNA reads TGTGCCAGCTCACGTGGGGTAGCGGACTACGAGCAGTACTTC.

This rearrangement joins TRBV19 to TRBJ1-1, with TRBD1 as a possible D gene (6 bases). Germline V gene sequence: CDR1 LNHDA, CDR2 SQIVND (reference sequence). The germline V and J ends were trimmed by 5 bases and 1 base, with 14 bases remaining between them. This CDR3 spans 15 amino acids. Written as DNA, the CDR3 is TGTGCCAGTAGTGCCAACCGACAGGCGAACACTGAAGCTTTCTTT. Translation: CASSANRQANTEAFF.

The chain joins TRBV7-2 to TRBJ2-5; perhaps D is TRBD1 or TRBD2 (5 bases each). The CDR3 has 15 amino acids. Trimming pared 1 base from V and 5 bases from J, leaving 14 bases between. Germline V gene sequence: CDR1 SGHTA, CDR2 FQGNSA. CDR3 nucleotide sequence: TGTGCCAGCAGCTTAGTTGGGACCCGCAGGGAGACCCAGTACTTC. Translation: CASSLVGTRRETQYF.

On this clonotype itself: This CDR3 is missing its conserved last phenylalanine or tryptophan, likely due to a read error. The chain recombines TRBV27 with TRBJ1-1; D unclear. Trimming removed 9 bases from V and 8 bases from J, with 16 bases in between. CDR1 and CDR2 (germline): MNHEY, SMNVEV (reference sequence). The CDR3 totals 12 residues. The CDR3 loop reads CARDPGVGEAFS. CDR3 in DNA: TGTGCCAGGGACCCGGGAGTTGGAGAAGCTTTCTCT.

Comments on this clonotype: This could be a read error, since a much larger clone is one nucleotide away. V is TRBV6-2 or TRBV6-3 and J is TRBJ2-3, with TRBD2 as a possible D gene (6 bases). The CDR3 has 15 amino acids. With 4 bases removed from V and 0 bases from J, the gap between germline ends came to 11 bases. Germline V lookup: CDR1 MNHEY, CDR2 SVGEGT. DNA of the CDR3: TGTGCCAGCAGTTCTCGGGAGTCTAGCACAGATACGCAGTATTTT. Protein product: CASSSRESSTDTQYF.

This clonotype occurred many times. The rearrangement joins TRBV4-3 to TRBJ1-6; D uncertain. V was shortened by 0 bases and J by 9 bases, with 12 bases between the two germline ends. The CDR3 totals 15 residues. Germline CDR1 and CDR2: LGHNA and YSLEER. CDR3 in DNA: TGCGCCAGCAGCCAAGACGGCCGAGTAGGTTCACCCCTCCACTTT. Translation gives CASSQDGRVGSPLHF.

In this sample, this clonotype turned up many times. The chain uses TRBV9 and TRBJ2-1; TRBD2 matches 8 bases. The V gene's germline CDR1 is SGDLS and CDR2 YYNGEE. The V segment lost 1 base and the J segment 7 bases; nucleotides outside the gene matches: 10. CDR3 length: 16 residues. CDR3 DNA: TGTGCCAGCAGCGTATCAGCGGGAGTCATAGGGAATGAGCAGTTCTTC. This translates into CASSVSAGVIGNEQFF.

This clonotype was detected only a few times. The genes are TRBV10-3 and TRBJ2-7, with a weak D call TRBD1 (6 bases). The CDR3 is 16 amino acids. Germline CDR1 ENHRY, CDR2 SYGVKD. The V and J ends lost 1 base and 0 bases respectively, with 13 bases between them. The CDR3 region has the DNA TGTGCCATCAGTGAGTACGAGGGGACAAGCTCCTACGAGCAGTACTTC. This translates into CAISEYEGTSSYEQYF.

This clonotype was detected ten times or more. This sequence joins TRBV7-6 and TRBJ2-1; 8 nucleotides match TRBD2. This CDR3 has 16 amino acids. The V gene's germline CDR1 is SGHVS and CDR2 FNYEAQ. Trimming removed 5 bases from V and 1 base from J; junction bases left unmatched: 7. The CDR3 protein is CASSRGGPLSYNEQFF. The CDR3 region has the DNA TGTGCCAGCAGCCGCGGGGGGCCACTGTCCTACAATGAGCAGTTCTTC.

Many counts were recorded for this clonotype. This chain joins TRBV19 and TRBJ1-4; tentatively, D is TRBD1 (5 bases). Deletions cut 6 bases from V and 5 bases from J, with 10 bases between. CDR3 length equals 13 residues. CDR1 is LNHDA, CDR2 SQIVND, per germline (reference sequence). DNA for the CDR3: TGTGCCAGTAGCAGGGAGCTCAATGAAAAACTGTTTTTT. Its protein product is CASSRELNEKLFF.

The J gene is TRBJ2-6, the V gene TRBV18; 7 nucleotides align to TRBD1. The CDR3 covers 19 residues. CDR1 is KGHSH, CDR2 LQKENI, per germline. V was clipped by 1 base and J by 0 bases; unmatched bases: 9. CDR3 in DNA: TGTGCCAGCTCACCACTGGGACAGCACAGAATCTCTGGGGCCAACGTCCTGACTTTC. Its translation: CASSPLGQHRISGANVLTF.